The following is a T cell receptor (beta chain) sequence with its context. Sequencing used immunoSEQ multiplex PCR; TCRdb keeps in-frame clones, though not all of them. The table has 2 million to 3 million clones, 80% to 95% seen once. This CDR3 has 14 residues. V trimming: 5 bases; J trimming: 2 bases; junction bases outside the gene matches: 6. CDR1 and CDR2 from the germline V gene are SGHTA and FQGNSA. The data were obtained in a study of shared clonotypes between healthy human individuals. This TCR came from a young man in good health. Some clones in this sample may be carry-over from other donors' samples. The specimen sequenced was naive CD4+ T cells from PBMCs. The subset: CD45RA+ positively selected. This chain uses TRBV7-2 with TRBJ2-7; 7 bases align to TRBD1. The CDR3: CASSITGVAYEQYF. Written as DNA, the CDR3 is TGTGCCAGCAGCATAACAGGGGTAGCCTACGAGCAGTACTTC.